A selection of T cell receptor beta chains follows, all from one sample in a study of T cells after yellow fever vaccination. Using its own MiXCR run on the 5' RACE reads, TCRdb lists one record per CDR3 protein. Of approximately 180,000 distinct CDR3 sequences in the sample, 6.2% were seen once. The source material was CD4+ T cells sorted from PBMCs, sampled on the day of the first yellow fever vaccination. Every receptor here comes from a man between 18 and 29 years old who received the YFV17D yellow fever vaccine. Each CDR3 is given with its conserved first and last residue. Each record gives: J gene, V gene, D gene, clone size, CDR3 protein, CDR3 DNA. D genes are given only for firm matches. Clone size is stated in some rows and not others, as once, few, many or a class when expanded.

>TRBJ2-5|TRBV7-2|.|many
CASSLDTSKTQYF
TGTGCCAGCAGTCTAGACACCTCCAAGACCCAGTACTTC
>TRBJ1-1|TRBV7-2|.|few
CASRRNTGSEAFF
TGTGCCAGCAGGCGGAATACGGGGAGTGAAGCTTTCTTT
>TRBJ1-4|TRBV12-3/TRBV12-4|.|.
CASSAAGIYGKLFF
TGTGCCAGCAGTGCCGCAGGGATTTATGGAAAACTGTTTTTT
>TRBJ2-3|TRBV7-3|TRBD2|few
CASSRLAGSPDTQYF
TGTGCCAGCAGCCGACTAGCGGGGTCACCAGATACGCAGTATTTT
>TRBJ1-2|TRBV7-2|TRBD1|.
CASSLGGQGAANYGYTF
TGTGCCAGCAGCTTAGGGGGACAGGGGGCGGCTAACTATGGCTACACCTTC
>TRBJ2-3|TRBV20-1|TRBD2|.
CSAGGTSGGAVSTDTQYF
TGCAGTGCAGGGGGGACTAGCGGGGGGGCCGTTAGCACAGATACGCAGTATTTT
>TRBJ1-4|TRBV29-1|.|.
CSAGNGTKLFF
TGCAGCGCTGGAAACGGGACAAAACTGTTTTTT
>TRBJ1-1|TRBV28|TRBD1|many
CASRLQGASSGAFF
TGTGCCAGCCGCCTTCAGGGGGCGAGTTCCGGCGCTTTCTTT
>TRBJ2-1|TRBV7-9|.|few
CASSFDPHNEQFF
TGTGCCAGCAGCTTTGACCCTCACAATGAGCAGTTCTTC
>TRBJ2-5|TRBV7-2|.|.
CASSPTGRQETQYF
TGTGCCAGCAGCCCAACGGGTCGTCAAGAGACCCAGTACTTC
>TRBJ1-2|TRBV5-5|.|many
CASGLNYYGYTF
TGTGCCAGCGGCCTTAATTACTATGGCTACACCTTC
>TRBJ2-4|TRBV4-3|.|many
CASSRVAGNIQYF
TGCGCCAGCAGTCGAGTCGCAGGAAACATTCAGTACTTC
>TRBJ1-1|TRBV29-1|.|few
CSTSTSMNTEAFF
TGCAGCACATCGACAAGCATGAACACTGAAGCTTTCTTT
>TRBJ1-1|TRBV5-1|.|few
CASSLGNRANTEAFF
TGCGCCAGCAGCTTGGGAAACAGGGCGAACACTGAAGCTTTCTTT
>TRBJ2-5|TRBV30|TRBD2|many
CAWRRGLAGQETQYF
TGTGCCTGGAGGCGGGGCCTAGCGGGGCAAGAGACCCAGTACTTC
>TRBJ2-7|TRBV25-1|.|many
CASSEQGPSYEQYF
TGTGCCAGCAGTGAACAGGGCCCCTCCTACGAGCAGTACTTC
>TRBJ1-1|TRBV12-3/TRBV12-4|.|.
CASSYGSGTEAFF
TGTGCCAGCAGTTATGGGTCTGGGACTGAAGCTTTCTTT